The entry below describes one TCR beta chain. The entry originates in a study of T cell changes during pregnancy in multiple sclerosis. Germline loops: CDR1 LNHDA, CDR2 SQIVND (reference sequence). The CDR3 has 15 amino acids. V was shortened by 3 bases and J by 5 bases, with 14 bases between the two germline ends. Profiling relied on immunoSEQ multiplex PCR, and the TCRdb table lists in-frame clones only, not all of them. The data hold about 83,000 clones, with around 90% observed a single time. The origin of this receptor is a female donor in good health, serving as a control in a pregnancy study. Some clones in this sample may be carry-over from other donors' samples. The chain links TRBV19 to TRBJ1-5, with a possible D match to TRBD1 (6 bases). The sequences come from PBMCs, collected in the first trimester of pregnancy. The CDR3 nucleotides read TGTGCCAGTAGTATCGAGAGGGGGTTTCATCAGCCCCAGCATTTT. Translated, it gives CASSIERGFHQPQHF.